This is a list of T cell receptor beta chains from one sample in a study of T cell responses to AZD1222 COVID-19 vaccine. Profiling relied on immunoSEQ multiplex PCR, and the TCRdb table lists in-frame clones only, not all of them. The sample consists of 130,000 or so clones, about nine tenths of them appearing once. This sample comprised peripheral blood, obtained on day 0 of AZD1222 vaccination. The source of these receptors is an adult in good health. Both conserved end residues are part of each CDR3. A D gene is named only where the DNA matches it firmly. Only part of the rows carry a size: once, few, many, or a class if the clone is expanded.

abundance | j_gene | d_gene | v_gene | CDR3aa | CDR3nt
. | TRBJ2-3 | . | TRBV3-1/TRBV3-2 | CASSQAGVSTDTQYF | TGTGCCAGCAGCCAAGCGGGAGTTAGCACAGATACGCAGTATTTT
. | TRBJ2-2 | . | TRBV5-8 | CASSLVGRGRTGELFF | TGTGCCAGCAGCTTGGTCGGTAGGGGGAGGACCGGGGAGCTGTTTTTT
. | TRBJ1-5 | . | TRBV18 | CASSPLGRALGPQHF | TGTGCCAGCTCACCGCTTGGGAGGGCCCTGGGGCCCCAGCATTTT
. | TRBJ1-2 | . | TRBV29-1 | CSVEGVAGSYTF | TGCAGCGTTGAAGGGGTCGCAGGTTCCTACACCTTC
. | TRBJ2-7 | . | TRBV7-9 | CASSPTLSTYEQYF | TGTGCCAGCAGCCCCACTCTGAGCACCTACGAGCAGTACTTC
. | TRBJ2-7 | . | TRBV3-1/TRBV3-2 | CASSQKTDSYEQYF | TGTGCCAGCAGCCAAAAGACTGACTCCTACGAGCAGTACTTC
once | TRBJ1-1 | TRBD1 | TRBV23-1 | CASNRGLDTEAFF | TGCGCCAGCAATAGGGGGCTAGACACTGAAGCTTTCTTT
. | TRBJ2-5 | TRBD1 | TRBV12-3/TRBV12-4 | CASSQGAGETQYF | TGTGCCAGCAGTCAGGGGGCAGGGGAGACCCAGTACTTC
. | TRBJ2-7 | . | TRBV6-1 | CASSEAGRRWNGAYEQYF | TGTGCCAGCAGTGAAGCGGGCAGGCGGTGGAACGGAGCCTACGAGCAGTACTTC
. | TRBJ1-1 | . | TRBV21-1 | CASSKFTQNTEAFF | TGTGCCAGCAGCAAATTTACACAGAACACTGAAGCTTTCTTT
. | TRBJ2-1 | TRBD2 | TRBV9 | CASRAPDSGGRNEQFF | TGTGCCAGCAGGGCCCCCGACAGTGGCGGGAGGAATGAGCAGTTCTTC
. | TRBJ1-1 | . | TRBV6-5 | CASSTSGVGNTEAFF | TGTGCCAGCAGCACCTCGGGAGTTGGGAACACTGAAGCTTTCTTT
. | TRBJ2-7 | TRBD2 | TRBV28 | CASSLIGTSATYEQYF | TGTGCCAGCAGTTTAATAGGGACTAGCGCGACCTACGAGCAGTACTTC
. | TRBJ2-1 | TRBD2 | TRBV19 | CASRLTSANEQFF | TGTGCCAGTAGACTTACTAGCGCCAATGAGCAGTTCTTC
. | TRBJ2-1 | . | TRBV6-1 | CASSEVPSSRDSFF | TGTGCCAGCAGTGAAGTGCCATCGAGCAGGGATTCGTTCTTC
once | TRBJ2-1 | TRBD2 | TRBV14 | CASSQMTSWVFF | TGTGCCAGCAGCCAGATGACTAGCTGGGTCTTCTTC
. | TRBJ1-2 | . | TRBV28 | CASSLGGAHYGYTF | TGTGCCAGCAGTTTAGGGGGGGCCCACTATGGCTACACCTTC
once | TRBJ1-2 | . | TRBV2 | CASSVTSYGYTF | TGTGCCAGCAGTGTGACTAGTTATGGCTACACCTTC
few | TRBJ1-2 | . | TRBV5-8 | CASSLDGGDGYTF | TGTGCCAGCAGCTTGGATGGGGGGGATGGCTACACCTTC
. | TRBJ2-7 | . | TRBV6-5 | CASSLIGTGSDEQYF | TGTGCCAGCAGTTTAATCGGCACAGGGTCGGACGAGCAGTACTTC
. | TRBJ1-1 | . | TRBV5-1 | CASRARRVDTEAFF | TGCGCCAGCAGGGCCAGGCGGGTGGACACTGAAGCTTTCTTT
. | TRBJ2-1 | TRBD2 | TRBV5-1 | CASRSTSGRTGTEQFF | TGCGCCAGCAGATCGACTAGCGGGAGGACGGGGACTGAGCAGTTCTTC
. | TRBJ1-3 | . | TRBV28 | CASSLWGGGDDSGNTIYF | TGTGCCAGCAGTTTATGGGGCGGGGGGGACGACTCTGGAAACACCATATATTTT
. | TRBJ1-1 | TRBD1 | TRBV7-3 | CASSPTEGQPNTEAFF | TGTGCCAGCAGCCCCACTGAGGGACAGCCTAACACTGAAGCTTTCTTT
. | TRBJ2-7 | TRBD2 | TRBV4-1 | CASSQSPGLAGPAYEQYF | TGCGCCAGCAGCCAATCCCCGGGACTAGCGGGACCGGCCTACGAGCAGTACTTC
. | TRBJ2-7 | TRBD1 | TRBV3-1/TRBV3-2 | CASSLKPGTDYEQYF | TGTGCCAGCAGCCTCAAGCCGGGGACAGACTACGAGCAGTACTTC
. | TRBJ2-3 | . | TRBV2 | CASGGRLGDTQYF | TGTGCCAGCGGGGGCAGACTTGGAGATACGCAGTATTTT
. | TRBJ1-1 | . | TRBV2 | CASTRVGGRTEAFF | TGTGCCAGCACCAGGGTTGGGGGGCGGACTGAAGCTTTCTTT
. | TRBJ1-1 | . | TRBV5-1 | CASSFRRGDEAFF | TGCGCCAGCAGTTTTCGCCGGGGCGATGAAGCTTTCTTT
. | TRBJ2-5 | . | TRBV6-5 | CASSYQETQYF | TGTGCCAGCAGTTACCAAGAGACCCAGTACTTC
. | TRBJ1-1 | . | TRBV6-1 | CASCVSEPYSGWVNTEAFF | TGTGCCAGCTGTGTGTCAGAGCCGTATAGTGGTTGGGTGAACACTGAAGCTTTCTTT
. | TRBJ2-7 | . | TRBV2 | CASRGAGAYEQYF | TGTGCCAGCAGGGGGGCAGGAGCCTACGAGCAGTACTTC
. | TRBJ2-7 | . | TRBV20-1 | CSARTGHEQYF | TGCAGTGCTAGAACGGGCCACGAGCAGTACTTC
. | TRBJ2-3 | TRBD1 | TRBV10-3 | CAISSQGQGLDTDTQYF | TGTGCCATCAGCTCACAAGGACAGGGTTTGGACACAGATACGCAGTATTTT
. | TRBJ2-5 | . | TRBV5-1 | CASSYAPGETQYF | TGCGCCAGCAGCTACGCCCCCGGAGAGACCCAGTACTTC